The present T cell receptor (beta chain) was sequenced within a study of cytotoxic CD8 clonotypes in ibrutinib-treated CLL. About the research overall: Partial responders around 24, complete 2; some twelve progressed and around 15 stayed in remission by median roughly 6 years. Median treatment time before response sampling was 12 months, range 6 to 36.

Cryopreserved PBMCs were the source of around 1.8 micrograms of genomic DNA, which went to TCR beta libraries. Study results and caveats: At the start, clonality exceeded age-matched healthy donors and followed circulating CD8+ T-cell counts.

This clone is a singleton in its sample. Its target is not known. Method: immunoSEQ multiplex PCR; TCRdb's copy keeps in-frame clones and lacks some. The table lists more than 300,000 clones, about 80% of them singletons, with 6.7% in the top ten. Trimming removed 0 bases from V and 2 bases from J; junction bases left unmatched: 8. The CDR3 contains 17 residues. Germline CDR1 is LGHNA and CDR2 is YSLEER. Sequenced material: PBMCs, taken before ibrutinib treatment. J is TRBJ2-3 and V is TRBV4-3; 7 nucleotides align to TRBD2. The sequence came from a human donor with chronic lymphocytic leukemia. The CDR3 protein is CASSQDPASGVTDTQYF. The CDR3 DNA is TGCGCCAGCAGCCAAGATCCCGCTAGCGGAGTCACAGATACGCAGTATTTT.